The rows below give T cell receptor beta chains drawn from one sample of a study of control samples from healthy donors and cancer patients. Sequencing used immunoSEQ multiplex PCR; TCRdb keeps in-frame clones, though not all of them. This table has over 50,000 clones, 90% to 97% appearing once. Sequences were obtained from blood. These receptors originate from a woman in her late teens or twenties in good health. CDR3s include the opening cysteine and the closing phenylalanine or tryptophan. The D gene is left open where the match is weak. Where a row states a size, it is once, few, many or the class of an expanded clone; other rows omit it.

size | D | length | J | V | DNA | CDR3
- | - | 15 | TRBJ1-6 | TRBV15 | TGTGCCACCAGCAGAGTTGGCAGAGATAATTCACCCCTCCACTTT | CATSRVGRDNSPLHF
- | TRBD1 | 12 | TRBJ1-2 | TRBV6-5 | TGTGCCAGCATCGACAGGGGATATGGCTACACCTTC | CASIDRGYGYTF
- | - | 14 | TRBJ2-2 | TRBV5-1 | TGCGCCAGCAGCTCTATAGCCCCACCCGGGGAGCTGTTTTTT | CASSSIAPPGELFF
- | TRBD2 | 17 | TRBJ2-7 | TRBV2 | TGTGCCAGCAGTGCGCCGCTGGGTCCAGGGACTACCTACGAGCAGTACTTC | CASSAPLGPGTTYEQYF
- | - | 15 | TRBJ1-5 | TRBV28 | TGTGCCAGCAGTTTGGCGGCAGGCTCGAATCAGCCCCAGCATTTT | CASSLAAGSNQPQHF
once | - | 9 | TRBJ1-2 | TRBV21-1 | TGTGCCAGCAGCAAGGGGTGGACCTTC | CASSKGWTF
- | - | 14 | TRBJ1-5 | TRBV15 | TGTGCCACCAGCAGAGGGGAGCCTAATCAGCCCCAGCATTTT | CATSRGEPNQPQHF
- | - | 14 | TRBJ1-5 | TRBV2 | TGTGCCAGCAAAAGTTGGTCCAGCAATCAGCCCCAGCATTTT | CASKSWSSNQPQHF
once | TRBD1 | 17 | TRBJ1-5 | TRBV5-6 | TGTGCCAGCACCCTAACGACAGGGTTAGGGCTAAATCAGCCCCAGCATTTT | CASTLTTGLGLNQPQHF
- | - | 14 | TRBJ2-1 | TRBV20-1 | TGCAGTGCTAGTAGAGGGGGGGCCTCCTGGGAGCAGTTCTTC | CSASRGGASWEQFF
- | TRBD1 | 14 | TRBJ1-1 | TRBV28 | TGTGCCAGCAGCCCACAGTGGACAGGGAAAGAAGCTTTCTTT | CASSPQWTGKEAFF
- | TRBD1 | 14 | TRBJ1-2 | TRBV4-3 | TGCGCCAGCAGCCAAAACAGGGGGTCGGGCGGCTACACCTTC | CASSQNRGSGGYTF
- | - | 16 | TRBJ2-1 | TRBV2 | TGTGCCAGCAGTGTAGAGGTGCGGGGGCCTGGCTCGGAGCAGTTCTTC | CASSVEVRGPGSEQFF
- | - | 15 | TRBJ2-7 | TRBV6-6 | TGTGCCAGCACTCCGACCACGGGGAGCTCCTACGAGCAGTACTTC | CASTPTTGSSYEQYF
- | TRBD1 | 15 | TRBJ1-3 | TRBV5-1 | TGCGCCAGCAGCGCGCAGGGGGATACTGGAAACACCATATATTTT | CASSAQGDTGNTIYF
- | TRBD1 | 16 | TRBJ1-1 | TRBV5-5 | TGTGCCAGCAGCTCGGGGGACAGGGTGAGGAACACTGAAGCTTTCTTT | CASSSGDRVRNTEAFF
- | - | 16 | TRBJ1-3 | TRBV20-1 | TGCAGTGCTAGTCCTTACGGGAAACACTCTGGAAACACCATATATTTT | CSASPYGKHSGNTIYF
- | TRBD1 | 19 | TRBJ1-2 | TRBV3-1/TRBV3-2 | TGTGCCAGCAGCCACATACAGGGGGTGCTTCCCTTAGTGTCGCAAGGCTACACCTTC | CASSHIQGVLPLVSQGYTF
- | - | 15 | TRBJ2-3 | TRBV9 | TGTGCCAGCAGCGTAGCGACTATACACACAGATACGCAGTATTTT | CASSVATIHTDTQYF
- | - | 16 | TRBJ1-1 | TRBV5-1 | TGCACCAGCAGCTTGGTGCCGGGGGGTATATGGACTGAAGCTTTCTTT | CTSSLVPGGIWTEAFF
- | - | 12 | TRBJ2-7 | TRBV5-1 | TGCGCCAGCAGCACGGAGGGGGCTGGGCAGTACTTC | CASSTEGAGQYF
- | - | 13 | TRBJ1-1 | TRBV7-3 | TGTGCCAGCAGCTACGGAGCTAACACTGAAGCTTTCTTT | CASSYGANTEAFF
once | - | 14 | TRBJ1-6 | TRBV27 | TGTGCCAGCAGCTCAGCATATTTAACTTCACCCCTCCACTTT | CASSSAYLTSPLHF
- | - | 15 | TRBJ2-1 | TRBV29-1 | TGCAGCGTTGAAGGTAGGACTAGGGGGGCGAATGAGCAGTTCTTC | CSVEGRTRGANEQFF
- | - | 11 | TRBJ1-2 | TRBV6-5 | TGTGCCAGCAGGTGGGACGTAGGCTACACCTTC | CASRWDVGYTF
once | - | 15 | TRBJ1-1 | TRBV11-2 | TGTGCCAGCAGCTTAGCGGGGCAGGCTTGGACTGAAGCTTTCTTT | CASSLAGQAWTEAFF
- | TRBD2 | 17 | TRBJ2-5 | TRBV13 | TGTGCCAGCAGCTTAACAGCGGGGGGCCTCCAGGGAGAGACCCAGTACTTC | CASSLTAGGLQGETQYF
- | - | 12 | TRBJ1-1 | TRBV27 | TGTGCCAGCAGTGACCAGACATGGATGGCTTTCTTT | CASSDQTWMAFF
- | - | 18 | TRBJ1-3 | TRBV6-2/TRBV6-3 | TGTGCCAGCAGTTACACCCCCGACAGCGTAATCTCTGGAAACACCATATATTTT | CASSYTPDSVISGNTIYF
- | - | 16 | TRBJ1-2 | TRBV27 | TGTGCCAGCAGTCCCCGAGGTGAGGGGGTAGGCTATGGCTACACCTTC | CASSPRGEGVGYGYTF
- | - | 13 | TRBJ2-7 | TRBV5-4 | TGTGCCAGCAGCGAAAGACCTGCCTACGAGCAGTACTTC | CASSERPAYEQYF
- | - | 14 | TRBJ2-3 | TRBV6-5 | TGTGCCAGCAGTTATCGTAGGGGCACAGATACGCAGTATTTT | CASSYRRGTDTQYF
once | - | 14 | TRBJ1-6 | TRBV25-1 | TGTGCCAGCAGCACCGGGACTGGACGATCACCCCTCCACTTT | CASSTGTGRSPLHF
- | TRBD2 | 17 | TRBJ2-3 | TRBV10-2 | TGCGCCAGCAGTGCGTTTGTTGCGGGGGGGCCGACAGATACGCAGTATTTT | CASSAFVAGGPTDTQYF
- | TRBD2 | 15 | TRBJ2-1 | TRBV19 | TGTGCCAGTGGTAGCGGGGGGAGGACCTACAATGAGCAGTTCTTC | CASGSGGRTYNEQFF
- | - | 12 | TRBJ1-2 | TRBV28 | TGTGCCAGCAGACCCCTGGACTATGGCTACACCTTC | CASRPLDYGYTF
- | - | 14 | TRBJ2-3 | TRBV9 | TGTGCCAGCAGCGTGGTTTCGGGGGTAGATACGCAGTATTTT | CASSVVSGVDTQYF
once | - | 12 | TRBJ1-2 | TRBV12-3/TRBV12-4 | TGTGCCAGCAGTCTTTCGGGACTTGGCTACACCTTC | CASSLSGLGYTF
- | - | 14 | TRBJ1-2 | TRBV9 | TGTGCCAGCAGCTTCAGGACTGATAACTATGGCTACACCTTC | CASSFRTDNYGYTF
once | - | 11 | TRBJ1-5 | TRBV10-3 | TGTGCCACGCAGTCTTCTGGGCCCCAGCATTTT | CATQSSGPQHF
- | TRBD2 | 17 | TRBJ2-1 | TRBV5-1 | TGCGCCAGCAGTTATCCTTTGGCGGGGGGTTCCTACAATGAGCAGTTCTTC | CASSYPLAGGSYNEQFF
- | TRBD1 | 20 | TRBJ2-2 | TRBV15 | TGTGCCACCCGACGCCTTGAGCTAGAACGACAGGGACCGGCCACCGGGGAGCTGTTTTTT | CATRRLELERQGPATGELFF
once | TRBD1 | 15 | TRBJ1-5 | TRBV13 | TGTGCCAGCAGCTTAGGGACAGGGTTTAGTCAGCCCCAGCATTTT | CASSLGTGFSQPQHF
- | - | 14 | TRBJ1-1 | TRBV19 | TGTGCCAGTAGTATGGCCGGGACGAACACTGAAGCTTTCTTT | CASSMAGTNTEAFF
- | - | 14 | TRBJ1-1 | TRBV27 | TGTGCCAGCAGTTTATACATAATGAACACTGAAGCTTTCTTT | CASSLYIMNTEAFF
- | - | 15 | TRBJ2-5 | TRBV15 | TGTGCCACCATCAGGAGGGGGCAGCCTCAAGAGACCCAGTACTTC | CATIRRGQPQETQYF
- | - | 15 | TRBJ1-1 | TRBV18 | TGTGCCAGCTCACCACCCCAGGGCAAGAACACTGAAGCTTTCTTT | CASSPPQGKNTEAFF
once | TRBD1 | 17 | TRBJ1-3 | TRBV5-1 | TGCGCCAGCAGCCCAAGACAGGGGCCCAGCTCTGGAAACACCATATATTTT | CASSPRQGPSSGNTIYF
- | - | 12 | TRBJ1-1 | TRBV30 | TGTGCCTGGGGTCCTGGGGACACTGAAGCTTTCTTT | CAWGPGDTEAFF
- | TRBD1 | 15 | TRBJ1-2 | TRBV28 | TGTGCCAGCAGGGGTTCGACAGGGGGCGCATCGGGCTACACCTTC | CASRGSTGGASGYTF
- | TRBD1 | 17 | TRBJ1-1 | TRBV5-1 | TGCGCCAGCAGCTTATACCAGACAGGGGCAATTATCGCTGAAGCTTTCTTT | CASSLYQTGAIIAEAFF
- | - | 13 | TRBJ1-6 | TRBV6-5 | TGTGCCAGCCGGGTAGGCGGTAATTCACCCCTCCACTTT | CASRVGGNSPLHF
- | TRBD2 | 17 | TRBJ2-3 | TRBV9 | TGTGCCAGCAGCGTAGTAGGTCGTAGCGGGGGCACAGATACGCAGTATTTT | CASSVVGRSGGTDTQYF
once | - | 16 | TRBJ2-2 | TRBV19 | TGTGCCAGTAGTGTCCGGGGCCGCGCGAACACCGGGGAGCTGTTTTTT | CASSVRGRANTGELFF
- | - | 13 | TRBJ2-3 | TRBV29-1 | TGCAGCGTTGAAGATATGGGTCGGGATACGCAGTATTTT | CSVEDMGRDTQYF
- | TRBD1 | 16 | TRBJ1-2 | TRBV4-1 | TGCGCCAGCAGCCAACCCGGGACAGGGAGAGGGAACGGCTACACCTTC | CASSQPGTGRGNGYTF
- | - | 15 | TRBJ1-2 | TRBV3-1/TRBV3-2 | TGTGCCAGCAGCCAAGAGCAGGGGCCCCCCTATGGCTACACCTTC | CASSQEQGPPYGYTF
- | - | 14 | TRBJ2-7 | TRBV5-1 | TGCGCCAGCAGCTTAGGGGTTAGCTCCTACGAGCAGTACTTC | CASSLGVSSYEQYF